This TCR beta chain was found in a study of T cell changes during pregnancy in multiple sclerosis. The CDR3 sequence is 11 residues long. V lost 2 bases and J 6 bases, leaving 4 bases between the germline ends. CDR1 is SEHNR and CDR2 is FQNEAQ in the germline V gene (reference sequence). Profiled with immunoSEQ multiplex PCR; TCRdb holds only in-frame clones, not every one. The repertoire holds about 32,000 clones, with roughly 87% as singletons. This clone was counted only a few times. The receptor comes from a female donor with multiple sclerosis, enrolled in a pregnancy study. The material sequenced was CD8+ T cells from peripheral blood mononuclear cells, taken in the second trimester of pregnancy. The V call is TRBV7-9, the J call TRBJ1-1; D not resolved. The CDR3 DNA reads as TGTGCCAGCAGCTTACTCCCTGAAGCTTTCTTT. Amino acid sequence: CASSLLPEAFF.